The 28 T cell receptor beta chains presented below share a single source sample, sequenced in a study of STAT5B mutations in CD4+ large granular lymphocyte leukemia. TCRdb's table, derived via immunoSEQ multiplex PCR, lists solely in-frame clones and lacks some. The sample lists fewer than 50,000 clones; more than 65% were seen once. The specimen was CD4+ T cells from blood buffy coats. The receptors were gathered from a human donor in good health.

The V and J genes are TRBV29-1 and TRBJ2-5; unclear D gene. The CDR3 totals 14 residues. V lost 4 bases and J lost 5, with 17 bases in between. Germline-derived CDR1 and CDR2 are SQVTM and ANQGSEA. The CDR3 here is CSVGAPHGKETQYF. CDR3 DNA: TGCAGCGTTGGTGCCCCCCACGGCAAGGAGACCCAGTACTTC.

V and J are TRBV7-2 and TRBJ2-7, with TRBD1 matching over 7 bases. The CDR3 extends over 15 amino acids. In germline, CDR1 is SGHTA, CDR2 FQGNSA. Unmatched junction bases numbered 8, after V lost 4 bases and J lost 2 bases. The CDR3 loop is CASSSQTTGPYEQYF. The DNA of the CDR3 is TGTGCCAGCAGCTCACAAACGACAGGGCCCTACGAGCAGTACTTC.

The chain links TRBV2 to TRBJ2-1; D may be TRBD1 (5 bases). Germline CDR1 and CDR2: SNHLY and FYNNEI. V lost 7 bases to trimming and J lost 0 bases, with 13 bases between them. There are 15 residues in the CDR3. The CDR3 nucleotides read TGTGCCAGCAAGGAAAGGGGTCCCTCCTACAATGAGCAGTTCTTC. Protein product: CASKERGPSYNEQFF.

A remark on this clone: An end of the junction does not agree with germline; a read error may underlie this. The CDR3 DNA sequence: TGTACCAGCAGCTTAGGGCCGGACAGCTCATACGAAAAACTGTTTTTT. Protein sequence: CTSSLGPDSSYEKLFF. The chain joins TRBV7-6 to TRBJ1-4; a possible D gene is TRBD1 (6 bases). CDR1 is SGHVS and CDR2 is FNYEAQ in the germline V gene. The CDR3 is 16 residues long.

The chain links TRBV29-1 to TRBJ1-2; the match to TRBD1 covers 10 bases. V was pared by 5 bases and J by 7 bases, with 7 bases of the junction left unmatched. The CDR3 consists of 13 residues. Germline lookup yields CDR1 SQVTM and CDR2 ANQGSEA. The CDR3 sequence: CSVRQGAFGGYTF. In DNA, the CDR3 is TGCAGCGTTAGACAGGGGGCTTTTGGTGGCTACACCTTC.

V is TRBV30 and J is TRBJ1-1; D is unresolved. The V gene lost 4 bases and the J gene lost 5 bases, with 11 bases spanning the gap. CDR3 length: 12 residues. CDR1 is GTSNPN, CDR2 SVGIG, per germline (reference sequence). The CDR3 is CAWTAGWTEAFF. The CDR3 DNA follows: TGTGCCTGGACCGCGGGATGGACTGAAGCTTTCTTT.

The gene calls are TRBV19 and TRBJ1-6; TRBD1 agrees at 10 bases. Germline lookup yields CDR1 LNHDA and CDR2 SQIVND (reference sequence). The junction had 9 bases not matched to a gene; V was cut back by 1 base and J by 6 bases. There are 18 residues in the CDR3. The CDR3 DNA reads TGTGCCAGTAGTATAGGACCCTGGGACAGGGGTCCTAATTCACCCCTCCACTTT. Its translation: CASSIGPWDRGPNSPLHF.

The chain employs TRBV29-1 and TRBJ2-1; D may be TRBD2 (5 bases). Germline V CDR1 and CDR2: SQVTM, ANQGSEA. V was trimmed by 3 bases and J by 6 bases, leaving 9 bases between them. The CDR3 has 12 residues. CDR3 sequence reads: CSVEEAVNEQFF. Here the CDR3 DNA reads TGCAGCGTTGAGGAAGCGGTCAATGAGCAGTTCTTC.

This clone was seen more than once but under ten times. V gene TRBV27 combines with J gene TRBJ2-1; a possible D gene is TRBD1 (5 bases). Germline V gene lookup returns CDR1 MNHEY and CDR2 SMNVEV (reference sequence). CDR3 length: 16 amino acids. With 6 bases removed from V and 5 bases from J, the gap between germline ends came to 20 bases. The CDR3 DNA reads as TGTGCCAGCAGCTTAAGACCCGGACAATCCAACAATGAGCAGTTCTTC. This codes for CASSLRPGQSNNEQFF.

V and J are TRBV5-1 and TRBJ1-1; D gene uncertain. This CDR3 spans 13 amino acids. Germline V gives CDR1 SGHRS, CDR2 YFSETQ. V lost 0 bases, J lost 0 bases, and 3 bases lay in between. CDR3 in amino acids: CASSLGMNTEAFF. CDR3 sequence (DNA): TGCGCCAGCAGCTTGGGGATGAACACTGAAGCTTTCTTT.

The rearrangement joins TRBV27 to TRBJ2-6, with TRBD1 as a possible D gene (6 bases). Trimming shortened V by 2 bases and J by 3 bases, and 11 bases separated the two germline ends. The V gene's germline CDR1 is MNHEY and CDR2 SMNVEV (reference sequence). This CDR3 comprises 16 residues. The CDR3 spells CASSLMGAGGANVLTF. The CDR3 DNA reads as TGTGCCAGCAGTTTAATGGGGGCAGGTGGGGCCAACGTCCTGACTTTC.

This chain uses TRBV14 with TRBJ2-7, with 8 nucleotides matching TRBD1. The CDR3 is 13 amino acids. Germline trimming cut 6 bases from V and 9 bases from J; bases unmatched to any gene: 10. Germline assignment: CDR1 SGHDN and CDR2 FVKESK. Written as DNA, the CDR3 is TGTGCCAGCAGTCCGGGACAGGCTTCAGGGCAGTACTTC. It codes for CASSPGQASGQYF.

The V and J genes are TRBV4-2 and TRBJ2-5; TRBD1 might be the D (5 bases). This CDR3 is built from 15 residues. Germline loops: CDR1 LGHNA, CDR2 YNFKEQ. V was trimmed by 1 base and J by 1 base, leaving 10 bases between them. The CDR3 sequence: CASSQGIQGQETQYF. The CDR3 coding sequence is TGTGCCAGCAGCCAAGGGATCCAGGGCCAAGAGACCCAGTACTTC.

The CDR3 DNA sequence: TGCGCCAGCAATAATCGGGGGCACGGGGAGCTGTTTTTT. Amino acid sequence: CASNNRGHGELFF. The V and J genes are TRBV5-1 and TRBJ2-2; perhaps D is TRBD1 or TRBD2 (6 bases each). Trimming took off 6 bases at V and 7 bases at J, with 13 bases between the two ends. The CDR3 has 13 residues. The germline V gene has CDR1 SGHRS and CDR2 YFSETQ.

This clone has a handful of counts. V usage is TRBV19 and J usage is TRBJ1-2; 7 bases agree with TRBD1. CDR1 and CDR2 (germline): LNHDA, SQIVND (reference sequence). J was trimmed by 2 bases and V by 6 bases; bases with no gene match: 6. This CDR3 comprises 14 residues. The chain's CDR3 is CASSRDRDNYGYTF. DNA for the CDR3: TGTGCCAGTAGCCGGGACAGAGACAACTATGGCTACACCTTC.

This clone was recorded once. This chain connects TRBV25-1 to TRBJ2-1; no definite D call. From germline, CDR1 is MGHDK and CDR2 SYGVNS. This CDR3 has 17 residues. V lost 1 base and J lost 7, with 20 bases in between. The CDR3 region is CASSELGGTANTNEQFF. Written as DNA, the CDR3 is TGTGCCAGCAGTGAATTGGGCGGTACAGCAAACACGAATGAGCAGTTCTTC.

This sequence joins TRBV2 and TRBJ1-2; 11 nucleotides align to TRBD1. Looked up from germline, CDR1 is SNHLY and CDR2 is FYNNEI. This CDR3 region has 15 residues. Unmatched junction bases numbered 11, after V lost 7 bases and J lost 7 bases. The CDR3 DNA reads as TGTGCCAGCACCTTGGGACAGGGGGAAATATTTGGCTACACCTTC. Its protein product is CASTLGQGEIFGYTF.

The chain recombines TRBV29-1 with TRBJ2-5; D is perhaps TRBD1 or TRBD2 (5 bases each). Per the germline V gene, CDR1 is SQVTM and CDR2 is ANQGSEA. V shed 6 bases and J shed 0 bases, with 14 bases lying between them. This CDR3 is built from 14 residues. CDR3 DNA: TGCAGCGTGAGACCTTGGGGGAACCAAGAGACCCAGTACTTC. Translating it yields CSVRPWGNQETQYF.

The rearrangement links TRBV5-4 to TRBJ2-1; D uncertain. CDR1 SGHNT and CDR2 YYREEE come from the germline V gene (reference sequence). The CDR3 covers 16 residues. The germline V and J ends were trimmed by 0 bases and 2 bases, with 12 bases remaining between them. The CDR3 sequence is CASSLEGYKAYNEQFF. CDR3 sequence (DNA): TGTGCCAGCAGCTTGGAAGGGTATAAAGCCTACAATGAGCAGTTCTTC.

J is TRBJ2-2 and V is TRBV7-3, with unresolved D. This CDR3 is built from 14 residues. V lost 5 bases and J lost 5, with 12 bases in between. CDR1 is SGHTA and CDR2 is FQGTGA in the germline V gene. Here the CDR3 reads CASSRDTYTGELFF. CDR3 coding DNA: TGTGCCAGCAGCCGCGACACATATACCGGGGAGCTGTTTTTT.

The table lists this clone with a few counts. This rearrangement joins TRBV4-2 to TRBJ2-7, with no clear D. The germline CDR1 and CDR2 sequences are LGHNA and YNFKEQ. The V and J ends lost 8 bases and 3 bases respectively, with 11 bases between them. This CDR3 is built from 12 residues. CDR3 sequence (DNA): TGTGCCAGCTCTAACAGTCTCTACGAGCAGTACTTC. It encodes CASSNSLYEQYF.

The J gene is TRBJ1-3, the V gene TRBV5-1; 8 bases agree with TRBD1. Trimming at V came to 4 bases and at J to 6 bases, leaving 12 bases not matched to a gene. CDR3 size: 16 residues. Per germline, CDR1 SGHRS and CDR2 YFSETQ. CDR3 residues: CASSETLGQGSNTIYF. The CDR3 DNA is TGCGCCAGCAGCGAAACGCTAGGACAGGGATCAAACACCATATATTTT.

CDR3 amino acids: CASSSRTGARGETQYF. As DNA, the CDR3 is TGTGCCAGCAGCTCTCGGACAGGGGCTAGGGGAGAGACCCAGTACTTC. This sequence joins TRBV5-5 and TRBJ2-5, with 9 bases fitting TRBD1. Losses at the gene ends were 3 bases for V and 4 bases for J; bases not matched to a gene: 10. Germline-derived CDR1 and CDR2 are SGHKS and YYEKEE (reference sequence). This CDR3 has 16 amino acids.

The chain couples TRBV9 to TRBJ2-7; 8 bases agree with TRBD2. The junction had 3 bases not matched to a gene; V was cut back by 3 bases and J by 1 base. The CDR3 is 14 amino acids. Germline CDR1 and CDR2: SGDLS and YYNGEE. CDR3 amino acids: CASSGTGGSYEQYF. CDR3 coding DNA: TGTGCCAGCAGCGGAACGGGAGGGTCCTACGAGCAGTACTTC.

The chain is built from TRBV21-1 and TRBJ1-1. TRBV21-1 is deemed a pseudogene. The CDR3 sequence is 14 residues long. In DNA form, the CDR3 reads TGTGCCAGCAGCAAAGGGACTGCAGGCACTGAAGCTTTCTTT. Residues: CASSKGTAGTEAFF.

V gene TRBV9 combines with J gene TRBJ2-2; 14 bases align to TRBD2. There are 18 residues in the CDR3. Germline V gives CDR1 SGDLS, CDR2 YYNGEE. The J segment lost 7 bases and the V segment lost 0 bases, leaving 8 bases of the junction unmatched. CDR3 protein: CASSVAPTSGRGGGELFF. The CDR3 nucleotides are TGTGCCAGCAGCGTAGCTCCGACTAGCGGGAGGGGCGGCGGGGAGCTGTTTTTT.

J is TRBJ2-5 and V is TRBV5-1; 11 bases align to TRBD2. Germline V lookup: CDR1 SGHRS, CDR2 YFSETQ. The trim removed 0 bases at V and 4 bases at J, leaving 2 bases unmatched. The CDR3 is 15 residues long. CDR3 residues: CASSLAGTSGETQYF. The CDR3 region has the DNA TGCGCCAGCAGCTTGGCCGGGACTAGCGGAGAGACCCAGTACTTC.

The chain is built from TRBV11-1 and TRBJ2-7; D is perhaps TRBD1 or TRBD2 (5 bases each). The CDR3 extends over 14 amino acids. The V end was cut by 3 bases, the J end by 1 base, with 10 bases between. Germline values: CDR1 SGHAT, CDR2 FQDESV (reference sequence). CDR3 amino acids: CASSFGGVSYEQYF. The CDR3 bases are TGTGCCAGCAGCTTTGGGGGTGTTTCCTACGAGCAGTACTTC. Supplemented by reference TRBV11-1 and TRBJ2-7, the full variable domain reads EAEVAQSPRYKITEKSQAVAFWCDPISGHATLYWYRQILGQGPELLVQFQDESVVDDSQLPKDRFSAERLKGVDSTLKIQPAELGDSAMYLCASSFGGVSYEQYFGPGTRLTVT.